The clone carrying this TCR beta chain was seen a handful of times. Its antigen is not known. The junction and the germline gene differ at one end; a read error may be behind it. TCRdb itself ran the 5' RACE reads through MiXCR, one entry per CDR3 protein. The data contain about 490,000 distinct CDR3 sequences, 12% to 15% of them singletons. The data derive from a study of identical twins. Study-level results: Twins shared out-of-frame alpha sequences with excess low generation probability. The models systematically underestimated how much out-of-frame TCR alpha was shared in monozygotic twins. Clonotypes of the beta chain that were abundant in cord blood carried fewer insertions (memory repertoires showed none).

The sample was also linked to a second study, of yellow fever vaccine responses in identical twins. That publication notes: Twins' T cell vaccine responses reportedly looked partly convergent, partly personalized.

The clonotype originates from a young woman in good health. Sequences were obtained from CD4+ T cells sorted from blood.

This CDR3 is CASSTLRRTALIF. DNA for the CDR3: TGTGCCAGCAGCACTCTAAGACGGACAGCTCTCATCTTC. The V gene is TRBV7-2, the J gene TRBJ1-2; possibly TRBD1 for D (6 bases). CDR1 and CDR2 from the germline V gene are SGHTA and FQGNSA. The CDR3 sequence is 13 residues long.